This T cell receptor beta chain was retrieved from a study of blood T cell repertoires in COVID-19. In the study overall: Material from acute and convalescent COVID-19 was sourced from the United States, Italy and Spain. PBMCs, B-cell-depleted T cells, or T cells provided the cDNA or gDNA that made up the material.

Per the original methods: Reference gene primer amplification yielded estimated nucleated cell counts. Using immunoSEQ multiplex PCR, the repertoire was profiled, and TCRdb retains in-frame clones only, with some absent. For V, J and clone size, that table is used; D and trimming come from the DNA. This table has some 200,000 clones, around 85% appearing once. The CDR3 is 14 amino acids. From germline, CDR1 is GTSNPN and CDR2 SVGIG (reference sequence). V lost 4 bases and J lost 4; bases outside the gene matches: 6. The rearrangement links TRBV30 to TRBJ2-5; TRBD2 aligns across 10 bases. This receptor was taken from a woman between 55 and 75 years old with acute or convalescent COVID-19. The sample comprised peripheral blood. CDR3 in DNA: TGTGCCTGGACTAGCGGGGGCCTCCGAGAGACCCAGTACTTC. Its protein product is CAWTSGGLRETQYF.